This TCR beta chain was retrieved from a study of cytomegalovirus exposure and HLA in healthy donors. Study-wide background: An early data release held about 85 million unique TCRs from HLA-typed donors.

The PCR made use of 60 Vbeta and 13 Jbeta primers. Repertoires were generated with immunoSEQ multiplex PCR, while TCRdb's copy carries only in-frame clones and drops some. The table records about 220,000 clones, 75% to 80% of them present only once. The CDR3 is 13 amino acids. Germline-derived CDR1 and CDR2 are SQVTM and ANQGSEA. V lost 7 bases and J lost 4; bases outside the gene matches: 8. Findings and caveats of the study: Data from an earlier analysis indicated that most TCR beta V segments were productive either about 87% or about 30% of the time. Among the sequence variants, a highly shared cluster was likely an artifact of sequencing.

To note about this clone: Its antigen is unidentified.

This sequence originates from a male donor in good health and CMV-seronegative. Sequenced: PBMCs. This chain links TRBV29-1 with TRBJ2-3, with 7 bases fitting TRBD2. The CDR3 is CSAIGGGSDTQYF. The CDR3 DNA follows: TGCAGCGCGATTGGGGGGGGTTCAGATACGCAGTATTTT.